Sequencing of this T cell receptor beta chain was carried out in a study of T-cell memory formation after mild COVID-19. For the study at large: Largely, the TCR clusters proved donor specific.

Sample barcodes and UMIs were carried by the TCR alpha and TCR beta cDNA libraries that 5'RACE generated with constant-segment primers. TCRdb processed the 5' RACE reads anew with MiXCR; each CDR3 protein has one entry. The table lists tens of thousands of distinct CDR3 sequences, 13% of them singletons, with around 27% in the top ten. To note about this clonotype: Its antigen remains unknown.

Findings and caveats of the study: Clones that contracted from day 15 to 85 had balanced CD4/CD8; later expanders were CD4+ biased. The main location of contracting CD4+ clones was CM and EM, and that of contracting CD8+ clones was EMRA.

J lost 5 bases, V lost 0 bases, and 17 bases had no gene match. From germline, CDR1 is LGHNA and CDR2 YSLEER. This CDR3 has 19 residues. The clonotype originates from an adult woman who had mild COVID-19 (a few samples of this study predate the infection). Cell type and time point are not known. Source material: PBMCs or a T cell subset sorted from them (not recorded which). This chain connects TRBV4-3 to TRBJ2-5; 8 bases are shared with TRBD2. DNA of the CDR3: TGCGCCAGCAGCCAAGATTACGCCAGCGGGAGTATCAGTGGCGAGACCCAGTACTTC. Translated, it gives CASSQDYASGSISGETQYF.